This entry lists 5 T cell receptor beta chains sequenced from one sample in a study of regulatory T cells in long-lasting Graves disease. Time point indicated: newly diagnosed GD, antithyroid drugs for less than 3 months. Preparation of the TCR library used RNA extracted from PBMCs. Arm-PCR of CDR3 regions and iRepertoire HTBI primers were used to build TCR beta libraries. TCRdb redid the calling of the multiplex PCR reads with MiXCR, one entry per CDR3 protein. The sample holds about 470,000 distinct CDR3 sequences, more than 12% seen once. This sample was also put to use in a study of T cells in Graves' hyperthyroidism and ophthalmopathy.

The sample here was peripheral blood mononuclear cells (PBMCs), taken at new diagnosis, from a patient treated with antithyroid drugs. The receptors were sampled from a woman in her thirties with Graves disease.

The sample holds many counts of this clonotype. The V and J genes are TRBV11-2 and TRBJ2-3; the D is unclear. The CDR3 is 14 amino acids. Germline assignment: CDR1 SGHAT and CDR2 FQNNGV. V lost 1 base to trimming and J lost 0 bases, with 5 bases between them. CDR3: CASSLGASTDTQYF. CDR3 nucleotide sequence: TGTGCCAGCAGCTTAGGTGCCAGCACAGATACGCAGTATTTT.

Ten or more counts support this clonotype. The chain uses TRBV30 and TRBJ2-7; D is unclear. From germline, CDR1 is GTSNPN and CDR2 SVGIG (reference sequence). Trimming pared 2 bases from V and 6 bases from J, leaving 8 bases between. This CDR3 has 11 residues. CDR3 DNA sequence: TGTGCCTGGAGTCACGTAGCCGAGCAGTACTTC. Amino acid sequence: CAWSHVAEQYF.

This clonotype was detected many times. V gene TRBV6-1 combines with J gene TRBJ2-7; 12 bases are a match to TRBD2. Germline CDR1 reads MNHNS; CDR2 reads SASEGT. Trimming cost V 6 bases and J 6 bases; bases outside gene matches: 9. CDR3 size: 15 residues. The CDR3 coding sequence is TGTGCCAGCAGAAGCGGGACTAGCGGGCCTCGCGAGCAGTACTTC. It encodes CASRSGTSGPREQYF.

The table lists this clonotype with a few counts. The chain combines TRBV10-1 with TRBJ1-2; D is uncertain. This CDR3 comprises 10 residues. Germline assignment: CDR1 WNHNN and CDR2 SYGVQD (reference sequence). V was cut by 8 bases and J by 12 bases, with 13 bases left in between. CDR3 loop: CASLSRSNTF. Here the CDR3 DNA reads TGCGCCAGCCTAAGTAGGTCTAACACCTTC.

This clonotype was seen at least ten times. The V and J genes are TRBV30 and TRBJ1-6; 7 bases match TRBD1. The CDR3 totals 13 residues. The V gene's germline CDR1 is GTSNPN and CDR2 SVGIG (reference sequence). Unmatched junction bases numbered 8, after V lost 6 bases and J lost 9 bases. CDR3 loop: CACLRGTGSPLHF. CDR3 nucleotides: TGTGCCTGTCTCAGGGGGACCGGTTCACCCCTCCACTTT.